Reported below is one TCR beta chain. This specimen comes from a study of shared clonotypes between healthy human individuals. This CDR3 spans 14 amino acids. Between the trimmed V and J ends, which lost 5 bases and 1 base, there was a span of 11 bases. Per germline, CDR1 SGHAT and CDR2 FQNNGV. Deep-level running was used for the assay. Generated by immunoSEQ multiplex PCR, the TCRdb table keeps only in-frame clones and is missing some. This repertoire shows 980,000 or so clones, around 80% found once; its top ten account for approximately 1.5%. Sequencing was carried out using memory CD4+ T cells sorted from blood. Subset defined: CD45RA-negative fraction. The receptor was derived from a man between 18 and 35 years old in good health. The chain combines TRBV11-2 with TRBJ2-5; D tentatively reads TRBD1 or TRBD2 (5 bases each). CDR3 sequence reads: CASSIGAVQETQYF. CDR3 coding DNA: TGTGCCAGCAGCATCGGGGCCGTCCAAGAGACCCAGTACTTC.